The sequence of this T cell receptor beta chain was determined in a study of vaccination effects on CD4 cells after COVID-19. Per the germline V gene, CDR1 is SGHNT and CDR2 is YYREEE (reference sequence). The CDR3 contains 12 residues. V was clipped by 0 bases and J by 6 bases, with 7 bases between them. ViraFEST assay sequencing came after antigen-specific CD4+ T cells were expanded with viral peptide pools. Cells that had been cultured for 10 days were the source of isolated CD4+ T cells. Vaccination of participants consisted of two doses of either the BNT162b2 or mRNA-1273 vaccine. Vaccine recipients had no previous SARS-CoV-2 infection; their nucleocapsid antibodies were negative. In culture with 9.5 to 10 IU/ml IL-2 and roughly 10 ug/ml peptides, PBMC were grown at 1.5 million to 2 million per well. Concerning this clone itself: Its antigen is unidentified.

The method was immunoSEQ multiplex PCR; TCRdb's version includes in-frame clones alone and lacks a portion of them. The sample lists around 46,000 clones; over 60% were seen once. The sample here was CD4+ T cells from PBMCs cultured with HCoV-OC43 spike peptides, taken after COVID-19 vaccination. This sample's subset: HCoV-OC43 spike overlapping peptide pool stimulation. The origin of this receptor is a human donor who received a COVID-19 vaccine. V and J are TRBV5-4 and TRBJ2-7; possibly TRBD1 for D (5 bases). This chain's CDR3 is CASSLVGVEQYF. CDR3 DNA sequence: TGTGCCAGCAGCTTGGTAGGGGTCGAGCAGTACTTC.